The 31 T cell receptor beta chains listed next were all sequenced from one sample in a study of PD-L1 blockade in urothelial cancer. Clones were read by immunoSEQ multiplex PCR, and TCRdb kept only the in-frame ones, dropping some. The repertoire includes roughly 36,000 clones, 75% to 90% of them detected once, and approximately 1.9% sits in the top ten. This specimen was PBMCs, taken around atezolizumab (anti-PD-L1) treatment. Receptors were obtained from a man aged 60-69 years with urothelial cancer.

The V and J genes are TRBV5-8 and TRBJ1-4; maybe TRBD1 (6 bases). Between the trimmed V and J ends, which lost 0 bases and 8 bases, there was a span of 11 bases. The CDR3 runs 14 residues. Per germline, CDR1 SGHTS and CDR2 YDEGEE. The DNA of the CDR3 is TGTGCCAGCAGCTTGGGGACAGAGGACGAAAAACTGTTTTTT. Encoded protein: CASSLGTEDEKLFF.

The chain is built from TRBV25-1 and TRBJ1-1; D unresolved. V lost 5 bases and J lost 6, with 16 bases in between. Germline loops: CDR1 MGHDK, CDR2 SYGVNS. The CDR3 has 14 residues. This CDR3 is CASSHTGYVAEAFF. CDR3 bases: TGTGCCAGCAGTCACACCGGGTACGTCGCTGAAGCTTTCTTT.

The J gene is TRBJ1-2, the V gene TRBV19; D unresolved. The CDR3 loop spans 17 amino acids. V shed 7 bases and J shed 1 base, with 22 bases lying between them. The germline gives CDR1 LNHDA, CDR2 SQIVND (reference sequence). The CDR3 DNA is TGTGCCAGTAACGACGCGTTAACAGCAAACGTTAACTATGGCTACACCTTC. Translated: CASNDALTANVNYGYTF.

This sequence joins TRBV29-1 and TRBJ1-4; TRBD1 aligns across 9 bases. CDR1 is SQVTM, CDR2 ANQGSEA, per germline. The V segment lost 4 bases and the J segment 8 bases; nucleotides outside the gene matches: 5. CDR3 length: 13 amino acids. CDR3: CSVVDRGYEKLFF. As DNA, the CDR3 is TGCAGCGTTGTCGACAGGGGGTACGAAAAACTGTTTTTT.

V gene TRBV5-1 combines with J gene TRBJ1-1; no clear D. Germline CDR1 is SGHRS and CDR2 is YFSETQ. The CDR3 contains 14 residues. Trimming took 4 bases from V and 5 from J, leaving 15 bases between them. In DNA, the CDR3 is TGCGCCAGCAGCCTATACGGTGGGGAGACTGAAGCTTTCTTT. Its protein is CASSLYGGETEAFF.

A single count supports this clone. V and J are TRBV7-2 and TRBJ1-4, with 9 bases lining up with TRBD1. The ends lost 5 bases at V and 8 bases at J; junction bases unmatched: 9. The length of the CDR3 is 15 residues. The germline gives CDR1 SGHTA, CDR2 FQGNSA. The CDR3 loop is CASSQVGTGNEKLFF. The CDR3 nucleotides read TGTGCCAGCAGCCAAGTCGGGACAGGGAACGAAAAACTGTTTTTT. The full variable domain, in which reference TRBV7-2 and TRBJ1-4 provide the parts outside the CDR3, is GAGVSQSPSNKVTEKGKDVELRCDPISGHTALYWYRQSLGQGLEFLIYFQGNSAPDKSGLPSDRFSAERTGGSVSTLTIQRTQQEDSAVYLCASSQVGTGNEKLFFGSGTQLSVL.

The V and J genes are TRBV5-1 and TRBJ2-3, with no clear D. V was trimmed by 5 bases and J by 0 bases, leaving 10 bases between them. Germline lookup yields CDR1 SGHRS and CDR2 YFSETQ. The CDR3 has 14 residues. CDR3 sequence (DNA): TGCGCCAGCAGTTGGCGGTCTAGCACAGATACGCAGTATTTT. Its protein is CASSWRSSTDTQYF.

V usage is TRBV27 and J usage is TRBJ2-5; TRBD2 agrees at 7 bases. Germline assignment: CDR1 MNHEY and CDR2 SMNVEV (reference sequence). The CDR3 extends over 13 amino acids. Losses at the gene ends were 4 bases for V and 4 bases for J; bases not matched to a gene: 3. The DNA for the CDR3 is TGTGCCAGCAGTTGGCGGGAGCGAGAGACCCAGTACTTC. Its protein product is CASSWRERETQYF.

This chain links TRBV6-5 with TRBJ2-7; TRBD2 might be the D (6 bases). This CDR3 has 14 amino acids. Trimming pared 5 bases from V and 3 bases from J, leaving 14 bases between. CDR1 and CDR2 from the germline V gene are MNHEY and SVGAGI. This chain's CDR3 is CASSMGLNYYEQYF. The CDR3 DNA reads TGTGCCAGCAGTATGGGACTTAACTACTACGAGCAGTACTTC.

The V call is TRBV10-3, the J call TRBJ2-5, with TRBD2 matching 11 bases. The CDR3 covers 15 residues. Germline-derived CDR1 and CDR2 are ENHRY and SYGVKD. The trim removed 3 bases at V and 5 bases at J, leaving 5 bases unmatched. CDR3 DNA sequence: TGTGCCATCAGTGACCTAGCGGGGGGTAGTGAGACCCAGTACTTC. This codes for CAISDLAGGSETQYF.

The J gene is TRBJ1-4, the V gene TRBV23-1; 8 bases are a match to TRBD1. TRBV23-1 is flagged as an ORF with uncertain function. The CDR3 consists of 17 residues. J lost 4 bases, V lost 2 bases, and 9 bases had no gene match. The CDR3 nucleotides read TGCGCCAGCAGTCAAAGGGATAGGGGACAGGTTAATGAAAAACTGTTTTTT. This encodes CASSQRDRGQVNEKLFF.

This clone was counted only a few times. The rearrangement links TRBV4-2 to TRBJ2-7; 9 positions match TRBD1. CDR3 length: 14 amino acids. Germline V lookup: CDR1 LGHNA, CDR2 YNFKEQ. With V trimmed by 6 bases and J by 3 bases, 6 bases remained unmatched. CDR3 region: CASSPGQGNYEQYF. DNA of the CDR3: TGTGCCAGCAGTCCAGGACAGGGGAACTACGAGCAGTACTTC.

The chain links TRBV6-4 to TRBJ1-2; 10 bases line up with TRBD1. From germline, CDR1 is MRHNA and CDR2 SNTAGT. J gave up 8 bases and V 9 bases, and 6 bases lay outside the gene matches. The CDR3 covers 12 residues. The CDR3 coding sequence is TGTGCCAGTAGACAGGGGGCATCAGGCTACACCTTC. It is translated as CASRQGASGYTF.

This chain uses TRBV6-5 with TRBJ1-2; 8 positions agree with TRBD1. Unmatched junction bases numbered 9, after V lost 2 bases and J lost 7 bases. The CDR3 length is 15 residues. Germline CDR1 is MNHEY and CDR2 is SVGAGI. CDR3: CASSYTWDRLGGYTF. In nucleotides, the CDR3 is TGTGCCAGCAGTTACACCTGGGACAGGCTTGGTGGCTACACCTTC.

The chain combines TRBV19 with TRBJ2-5, with TRBD2 matching 9 bases. Per germline, CDR1 LNHDA and CDR2 SQIVND (reference sequence). CDR3 length: 15 amino acids. The J segment lost 2 bases and the V segment lost 5 bases, leaving 6 bases of the junction unmatched. The chain's CDR3 is CASSDRLAGQETQYF. The CDR3 DNA follows: TGTGCCAGTAGTGATCGGCTAGCGGGACAAGAGACCCAGTACTTC. The full variable domain, its missing parts supplied by reference TRBV19 and TRBJ2-5, is DGGITQSPKYLFRKEGQNVTLSCEQNLNHDAMYWYRQDPGQGLRLIYYSQIVNDFQKGDIAEGYSVSREKKESFPLTVTSAQKNPTAFYLCASSDRLAGQETQYFGPGTRLLVL.

The CDR3 protein is CAWYKRSGFYGYTF. The DNA of the CDR3 is TGTGCCTGGTATAAGAGGTCGGGGTTCTATGGCTACACCTTC. The J gene is TRBJ1-2, the V gene TRBV30; D is unresolved. Germline V gene sequence: CDR1 GTSNPN, CDR2 SVGIG (reference sequence). The CDR3 has 14 amino acids. V was cut by 5 bases and J by 4 bases, with 17 bases left in between.

The J gene is TRBJ1-4, the V gene TRBV28, with a tentative D call TRBD1 (6 bases). This CDR3 contains 16 residues. Germline V gene data show CDR1 as MDHEN and CDR2 as SYDVKM. V lost 5 bases, J lost 4 bases, and 17 bases lay in between. For the CDR3, the DNA is TGTGCCAGCAGTCCCCGTGCCGGGACAAATAATGAAAAACTGTTTTTT. As protein: CASSPRAGTNNEKLFF.

This clone was detected a few times. V is TRBV19 and J is TRBJ1-4, with a tentative D call TRBD1 (6 bases). Trimming removed 7 bases at V and 5 bases at J, with 14 bases between. Germline V gene sequence: CDR1 LNHDA, CDR2 SQIVND (reference sequence). The CDR3 is 14 amino acids. The CDR3 bases are TGTGCCAGTAATAACGGACAGCTGAATGAAAAACTGTTTTTT. Protein product: CASNNGQLNEKLFF.

The gene calls are TRBV9 and TRBJ1-2; D not certain. The V end lost 4 bases, the J end lost 4 bases, and 17 bases lay between the germline ends. The CDR3 is made up of 15 amino acids. Germline CDR1 reads SGDLS; CDR2 reads YYNGEE. In DNA form, the CDR3 reads TGTGCCAGCAGCCCGGGTGTAAAGGTTTTCTATGGCTACACCTTC. Its translation: CASSPGVKVFYGYTF.

The CDR3 nucleotides read TGTGCCAGTAGTATCGGACTAAACACCGGGGAGCTGTTTTTT. Translated: CASSIGLNTGELFF. The chain recombines TRBV19 with TRBJ2-2, with D perhaps matching TRBD2 (6 bases). This CDR3 comprises 14 residues. Trimming removed 3 bases at V and 2 bases at J, with 7 bases between. Germline V gene sequence: CDR1 LNHDA, CDR2 SQIVND (reference sequence).

The chain uses TRBV11-3 and TRBJ2-7, with 7 bases matching TRBD2. The trim removed 5 bases at V and 2 bases at J, leaving 15 bases unmatched. The CDR3 sequence is 17 residues long. The germline V gene encodes CDR1 SGHNT and CDR2 YENEEA. The CDR3 reads CASSQLLDRAGAYEQYF. The CDR3 nucleotides are TGTGCCAGCAGCCAACTATTGGACCGGGCGGGGGCCTACGAGCAGTACTTC.

The chain couples TRBV7-9 to TRBJ2-1, with 7 bases fitting TRBD2. Per germline, CDR1 SEHNR and CDR2 FQNEAQ (reference sequence). V gave up 6 bases and J gave up 0 bases; unmatched junction bases: 14. There are 18 residues in the CDR3. This CDR3 is CASSFGGSSTFSYNEQFF. CDR3 DNA: TGTGCCAGCAGTTTCGGGGGGTCTTCAACCTTCTCCTACAATGAGCAGTTCTTC.

This clone was detected a few times. As DNA, the CDR3 is TGTGCCAGCAGCGAGGGACAGCTCATGAACACTGAAGCTTTCTTT. Amino acid sequence: CASSEGQLMNTEAFF. The chain joins TRBV9 to TRBJ1-1, with 7 bases fitting TRBD1. Germline V lookup: CDR1 SGDLS, CDR2 YYNGEE. Germline trimming cut 3 bases from V and 0 bases from J; bases unmatched to any gene: 5. The CDR3 spans 15 residues.

J is TRBJ2-7 and V is TRBV30; TRBD1 agrees at 9 bases. J was trimmed by 3 bases and V by 2 bases; bases with no gene match: 5. The germline gives CDR1 GTSNPN, CDR2 SVGIG (reference sequence). The CDR3 has 14 residues. CDR3 bases: TGTGCCTGGAGTCGCCTGGACAGGGGCTACGAGCAGTACTTC. It specifies CAWSRLDRGYEQYF.

The rearrangement joins TRBV11-3 to TRBJ1-2; TRBD1 agrees at 9 bases. Germline V gene data show CDR1 as SGHNT and CDR2 as YENEEA. J lost 8 bases, V lost 3 bases, and 16 bases had no gene match. The CDR3 is made up of 17 amino acids. CDR3 amino acids: CASSFKTGGRRSEGYTF. CDR3 DNA sequence: TGTGCCAGCAGCTTCAAAACAGGGGGCAGGCGCTCAGAGGGCTACACCTTC.

J is TRBJ2-3 and V is TRBV7-2, with a possible D match to TRBD2 (6 bases). The CDR3 totals 16 residues. CDR1 is SGHTA, CDR2 FQGNSA, per germline. V lost 0 bases and J lost 6, with 16 bases in between. CDR3 nucleotides: TGTGCCAGCAGCTTAGCCGCGACCGGAGGGTTTGATACGCAGTATTTT. Its translation: CASSLAATGGFDTQYF.

The V call is TRBV18, the J call TRBJ2-1, with 8 bases identical to TRBD1. J lost 9 bases, V lost 3 bases, and 4 bases had no gene match. CDR3 length: 13 amino acids. The V gene's germline CDR1 is KGHSH and CDR2 LQKENI. CDR3 coding DNA: TGTGCCAGCTCACCTCGACAGGGGAGTGAGCAGTTCTTC. As protein: CASSPRQGSEQFF.

The gene calls are TRBV5-1 and TRBJ2-7; 13 positions agree with TRBD2. J gave up 3 bases and V 0 bases, and 12 bases lay outside the gene matches. The CDR3 extends over 19 amino acids. The germline gives CDR1 SGHRS, CDR2 YFSETQ. CDR3 loop: CASSLAWTSGSSFRYEQYF. CDR3 coding DNA: TGCGCCAGCAGCTTGGCCTGGACTAGCGGGAGTTCTTTCCGCTACGAGCAGTACTTC.

The chain links TRBV6-1 to TRBJ2-3; 8 bases are a match to TRBD2. Per the germline V gene, CDR1 is MNHNS and CDR2 is SASEGT. Trimming cost V 1 base and J 4 bases; bases outside gene matches: 10. This CDR3 comprises 17 residues. The CDR3 DNA is TGTGCCAGCAGTGAAGAACCCGGGGGGGCCCTACCAGATACGCAGTATTTT. This sequence encodes CASSEEPGGALPDTQYF.

This clone was counted once. V and J are TRBV5-6 and TRBJ2-5, with 11 bases identical to TRBD2. Trimming cost V 0 bases and J 2 bases; bases outside gene matches: 0. The V gene's germline CDR1 is SGHDT and CDR2 YYEEEE. This CDR3 contains 15 residues. The CDR3 nucleotides read TGTGCCAGCAGCTTGGGACTAGCGGGGCAAGAGACCCAGTACTTC. Amino acid sequence: CASSLGLAGQETQYF.

The V call is TRBV29-1, the J call TRBJ2-1; 15 nucleotides match TRBD2. The CDR3 has 14 residues. V shed 6 bases and J 8 bases; nucleotides not matched to a gene: 5. The germline CDR1 and CDR2 sequences are SQVTM and ANQGSEA. This chain's CDR3 is CSVRTSGRAYEQFF. The CDR3 nucleotides read TGCAGCGTGCGGACTAGCGGGAGGGCCTATGAGCAGTTCTTC.